This entry concerns a single T cell receptor beta chain. Libraries were prepared by immunoSEQ multiplex PCR; TCRdb keeps only in-frame clonotypes and omits some of them. Here the sample spans about 68,000 clones, over 65% being singletons. The sample is drawn from a study of OX40 agonist ivuxolimab in advanced cancers. Study context: People who had prior anti-PD-1, anti-PD-L1 or anti-CTLA-4 therapy could take part, and under 50% had some. Three patients had partial responses: one hepatocellular carcinoma, two cutaneous melanoma.

Patients were excluded for autoimmune disease history or systemic immunosuppression. Blood was sampled at baseline, cycle 4 day 1, and cycle 7 day 1. This CDR3 is 17 amino acids long. Sample: CD4+ or CD8+ T cells sorted from blood, taken in a trial of the OX40 agonist ivuxolimab. The clonotype comes from an adult with an advanced solid tumor such as melanoma, head and neck, liver or kidney cancer. The rearrangement joins TRBV21-1 to TRBJ1-5; the table calls TRBD1, which could not be checked here. TRBV21-1 is designated a pseudogene. This CDR3 is CASSCNGGRKDNQPQHF. The CDR3 DNA sequence: TGTGCCAGCAGCTGCAACGGTGGCAGGAAAGACAATCAGCCCCAGCATTTT.